The clone carrying this T cell receptor (beta chain) was seen once. Only in-frame clones appear in the TCRdb table, and some are missing; sequencing was by immunoSEQ multiplex PCR. The data show about 44,000 clones, over 85% seen once. These data originate in a study of T cell changes during pregnancy in multiple sclerosis. The CDR3 length is 17 residues. V gave up 0 bases and J gave up 3 bases; unmatched junction bases: 7. The germline CDR1 and CDR2 sequences are SGHRS and YFSETQ. This sample comprised CD4+ T cells from peripheral blood mononuclear cells, obtained in the first trimester of pregnancy. The V gene is TRBV5-1, the J gene TRBJ2-3; TRBD2 matches 10 bases. This sequence was found in a female donor with multiple sclerosis, enrolled in a pregnancy study. DNA of the CDR3: TGCGCCAGCAGCTTGGAAGGGTCTAGCGGGAGAACAGATACGCAGTATTTT. It codes for CASSLEGSSGRTDTQYF. The entire variable domain, with the rest obtained from reference TRBV5-1 and TRBJ2-3, is as follows: KAGVTQTPRYLIKTRGQQVTLSCSPISGHRSVSWYQQTPGQGLQFLFEYFSETQRNKGNFPGRFSGRQFSNSRSEMNVSTLELGDSALYLCASSLEGSSGRTDTQYFGPGTRLTVL.